This T cell receptor (beta chain) was retrieved from a study of monozygotic twins with inflammatory bowel disease. Overall study findings and caveats: IBD patients, compared with healthy twins, shared fewer clonotypes with others (especially with disease activity). A reduction in TCRbeta diversity (inverse Simpson) was seen in IBD patients relative to healthy co-twins. Variability in patient repertoires may have come partly from differing immunosuppressive treatments.

With regard to this clonotype: As yet, its antigen is unknown.

The CDR3 covers 15 residues. CDR1 SGHRS and CDR2 YFSETQ come from the germline V gene. From the 5' RACE reads, TCRdb lists one entry per CDR3 protein and no DNA. The sample data list about 110,000 distinct CDR3 sequences. This TCR came from a human donor with ulcerative colitis or Crohn's disease, or a healthy co-twin of an affected twin (not recorded which). The chain employs TRBV5-1 and TRBJ1-6. Sequenced sample: blood. CDR3 region: CASSFSSVLNSPLHF.